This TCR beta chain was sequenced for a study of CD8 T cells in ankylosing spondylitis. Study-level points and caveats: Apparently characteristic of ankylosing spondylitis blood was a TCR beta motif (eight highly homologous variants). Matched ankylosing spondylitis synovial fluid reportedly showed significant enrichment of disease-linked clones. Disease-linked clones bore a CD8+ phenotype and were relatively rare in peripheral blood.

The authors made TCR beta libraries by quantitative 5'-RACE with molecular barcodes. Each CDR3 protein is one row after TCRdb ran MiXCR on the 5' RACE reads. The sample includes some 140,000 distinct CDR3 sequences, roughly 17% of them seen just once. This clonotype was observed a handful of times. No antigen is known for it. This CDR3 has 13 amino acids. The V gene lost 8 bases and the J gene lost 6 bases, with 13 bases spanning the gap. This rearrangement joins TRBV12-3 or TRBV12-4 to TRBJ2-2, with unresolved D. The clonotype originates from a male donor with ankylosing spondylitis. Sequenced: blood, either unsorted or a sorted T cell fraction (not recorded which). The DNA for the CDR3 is TGTGCCAGCTCGAAGTGGGGTGCCGGGGAGCTGTTTTTT. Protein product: CASSKWGAGELFF.